The clone carrying this TCR beta chain has only a few counts. Its cognate antigen is unknown. CDR3 length: 15 amino acids. The germline CDR1 and CDR2 sequences are MNHNS and SASEGT. Trimming stripped 3 bases from V and 2 bases from J, with 11 bases between. The PCR was carried out with 60 Vbeta primers and 13 Jbeta primers. Measured with immunoSEQ multiplex PCR; TCRdb has only the in-frame clones, and not every one. The top ten hold roughly 1.8% of the sample, which has around 130,000 clones, around 81% seen once. This entry comes from a study of cytomegalovirus exposure and HLA in healthy donors. Overall study results and limits: Most TCR beta V segments were productive about 87% or about 30% of the time in an earlier analysis.

The sample taken for sequencing was PBMCs. The chain couples TRBV6-1 to TRBJ1-5; weak D call: TRBD1 (5 bases). The sequence was collected from a woman in her fifties or sixties in good health and CMV-seronegative. CDR3 residues: CASSEGQGGNQPQHF. The CDR3 DNA reads TGTGCCAGCAGTGAGGGTCAGGGCGGCAATCAGCCCCAGCATTTT.